A selection of T cell receptor beta chains follows, all from one sample in a study of human T cells and chemical hapten exposure. TCRdb re-analysed the RACE reads in MiXCR, keeping a single row per CDR3 protein. The sample lists tens of thousands of distinct CDR3 sequences, around a tenth occurring once. The starting material was whole blood, obtained in connection with sensitization to the hapten diphenylcyclopropenone (DPC). These receptors originate from a woman aged 45-59 years with alopecia areata. Some clones in this sample may be carry-over from other donors' samples. The CDR3 runs from the conserved cysteine through the conserved F or W. Each record gives: clone size, J gene, V gene, D gene, CDR3 DNA, CDR3 protein. The D gene is left open where the match is weak. Some rows have no size entry. The others give once, few or many, or a class for an expanded clone.

>NA|TRBJ2-7|TRBV4-2|TRBD2
TGTGCCAGCAGCCAAGGTGGATGGAGCGGGGAATTTTACGAGCAGTACTTC
CASSQGGWSGEFYEQYF
>NA|TRBJ2-1|TRBV3-1|NA
TGTGCCAGCAGCCAGAGGGAGCGCAATGAGCAGTTCTTC
CASSQRERNEQFF
>NA|TRBJ1-2|TRBV18|NA
TGTGCCAGCTACCAAGATTCAGGGAGGGCCTATGGCTACACCTTC
CASYQDSGRAYGYTF
>NA|TRBJ1-1|TRBV28|NA
TGTGCCAGCAGTGGGTTTGAAGCTTTCTTT
CASSGFEAFF
>NA|TRBJ1-4|TRBV7-8|TRBD1
TGTGCCAGCAGCCTCAGATCTCGGGACAGGGCTGAAAAACTGTTTTTT
CASSLRSRDRAEKLFF
>NA|TRBJ2-1|TRBV5-4|TRBD2
TGTGCCAGCAGCTTCACTAGCGGGCCTAACAATGAGCAGTTCTTC
CASSFTSGPNNEQFF
>few|TRBJ2-5|TRBV4-3|NA
TGCGCCAGCAGCCAAGACTACCCGCGCCTTAGCATAGAGACCCAGTACTTC
CASSQDYPRLSIETQYF
>NA|TRBJ2-1|TRBV14|NA
TGTGCCAGCAGTCAAGCGCGTGAGCAGTTCTTC
CASSQAREQFF
>NA|TRBJ2-3|TRBV7-2|NA
TGTGCCAGCAGCTTCAGTCTCCCCCGAGCGGATACGCAGTATTTT
CASSFSLPRADTQYF
>few|TRBJ1-1|TRBV10-3|NA
TGTGCCATCGCCGGACAGCGAACTGAAGCTTTCTTT
CAIAGQRTEAFF
>NA|TRBJ2-1|TRBV11-1|NA
TGTGCCAGCAGACCGCTAGGCGGCTCCTACAATGAGCAGTTCTTC
CASRPLGGSYNEQFF
>NA|TRBJ1-2|TRBV20-1|NA
TGCAGTGCAGACTCGACAGGCACAGCCGGCTACACCTTC
CSADSTGTAGYTF
>NA|TRBJ1-1|TRBV18|NA
TGTGCCAGCCAAAGTTCTATAAACACTGAAGCTTTCTTT
CASQSSINTEAFF
>NA|TRBJ2-1|TRBV6-5|NA
TGTGCCAGCGCGCGGGGTCGGTCCTACAATGAGCAGTTCTTC
CASARGRSYNEQFF
>many|TRBJ2-7|TRBV27|NA
TGTGCCAGCAGCAAATCCGGGACGGTTTCCTACGAGCAGTACTTC
CASSKSGTVSYEQYF
>NA|TRBJ2-3|TRBV11-2|TRBD2
TGTGCCAGCAGCTTAGGCCGGAGTTTAGCGGGGAACACAGATACGCAGTATTTT
CASSLGRSLAGNTDTQYF
>many|TRBJ1-2|TRBV7-3|TRBD1
TGTGCCAGCAGCCAAGGTCCCGGGACAGAATCAGCTAACTATGGCTACACCTTC
CASSQGPGTESANYGYTF
>few|TRBJ2-7|TRBV4-3|NA
TGCGCCAGCAGCCAATCCCCGGGCCGCCTCAACGAGCAGTACTTC
CASSQSPGRLNEQYF
>many|TRBJ2-7|TRBV6-5|NA
TGTGCCAGCAACCAACCAGGGGTTAGCGAGCAGTACTTC
CASNQPGVSEQYF
>many|TRBJ1-1|TRBV29-1|NA
TGCAGCGTCAACAGGGCGTCCATCGGCGAGAACACTGAAGCTTTCTTT
CSVNRASIGENTEAFF
>NA|TRBJ1-5|TRBV20-1|TRBD1
TGCAGTGCTGCCCCGGACAGGGGGTTTCAGCCCCAGCATTTT
CSAAPDRGFQPQHF
>many|TRBJ2-7|TRBV3-1|NA
TGTGCCAGCAGCCCCGTAGGGGTACAGCCCTACGAGCAGTACTTC
CASSPVGVQPYEQYF
>NA|TRBJ2-2|TRBV3-1|TRBD1
TGTGCCAGCAGCCACTTCGGGACAGGGGTAACCGGGGAGCTGTTTTTT
CASSHFGTGVTGELFF
>NA|TRBJ2-1|TRBV4-1|TRBD1
TGCGCCAGCAGCCAACCTCGACAGGGACGATACAATGAGCAGTTCTTC
CASSQPRQGRYNEQFF
>NA|TRBJ1-5|TRBV12-3/TRBV12-4|NA
TGTGCCAGCAGTTTAGTTGGCAGGGCGGCCCAGCCCCAGCATTTT
CASSLVGRAAQPQHF
>many|TRBJ2-3|TRBV19|TRBD2
TGTGCCAGTAGTGTCTCTAGCGGGACTAGCACAGATACGCAGTATTTT
CASSVSSGTSTDTQYF
>NA|TRBJ2-1|TRBV9|NA
TGTGCCAGCAGCGTAGTGGGGTTAAATGAGCAGTTCTTC
CASSVVGLNEQFF
>many|TRBJ1-4|TRBV5-1|NA
TGCGCCAGCAGCTTGAAGAGTCCGTGGGAAAAACTGTTTTTT
CASSLKSPWEKLFF
>many|TRBJ2-7|TRBV12-3/TRBV12-4|TRBD1
TGTGCCAGCAGCCAGGACAGGGCCTCCTACGAGCAGTACTTC
CASSQDRASYEQYF
>NA|TRBJ2-1|TRBV6-2/TRBV6-3|TRBD2
TGTGCCAGCAGTCGATCGGGGGGGCATTTTGATGAGCAGTTCTTC
CASSRSGGHFDEQFF
>NA|TRBJ1-2|TRBV28|NA
TGTGCCAGCAGTTCCCGGGACCAGAGTAACTATGGCTACACCTTC
CASSSRDQSNYGYTF
>many|TRBJ1-4|TRBV7-8|TRBD1
TGTGCCAGCAGCCCTAACAGGGGGCCGAACGAAAAACTGTTTTTT
CASSPNRGPNEKLFF
>many|TRBJ1-1|TRBV5-1|NA
TGCGCCAGCAGCTTGAAGGGAACTGAAGCTTTCTTT
CASSLKGTEAFF
>many|TRBJ2-1|TRBV5-6|NA
TGTGCCAGCAGCCCAGGACCCCGGAGGTCCTACAATGAGCAGTTCTTC
CASSPGPRRSYNEQFF
>few|TRBJ1-1|TRBV20-1|TRBD1
TGCAGTGCTAGGGCGACAGGGTCCTGGGAAGCTTTCTTT
CSARATGSWEAFF
>many|TRBJ1-1|TRBV12-3/TRBV12-4|NA
TGTGCCAGCATCCCAATTTTCCCCAGCGTTCAAGCTTTCTTT
CASIPIFPSVQAFF
>many|TRBJ1-3|TRBV6-1|NA
TGTGCCAGCAGTGAAGCATTGAGCTCTGGAAACACCATATATTTT
CASSEALSSGNTIYF
>few|TRBJ1-5|TRBV27|NA
TGTGCCAGCAGGGGGGATCGGAGGGACAATCAGCCCCAGCATTTT
CASRGDRRDNQPQHF
>many|TRBJ1-6|TRBV20-1|TRBD1
TGCAGTGCTAGAGATCAAGGGACAGGGAACAATTCACCCCTCCACTTT
CSARDQGTGNNSPLHF
>many|TRBJ1-5|TRBV7-9|TRBD1
TGTGCCAGCAGCCGTTATACAGGGGACCCCCAGCATTTT
CASSRYTGDPQHF
>many|TRBJ1-1|TRBV29-1|NA
TGCAGCGCCAGGTTCAACACTGAAGCTTTCTTT
CSARFNTEAFF
>few|TRBJ1-2|TRBV20-1|NA
TGCAGTGCTAGAGATGCGGGGGGCCCAAACTATGGCTACACCTTC
CSARDAGGPNYGYTF
>many|TRBJ1-5|TRBV18|TRBD1
TGTGCCAGCTCACCAGGGACAGGGGAGTTCGGCAATCAGCCCCAGCATTTT
CASSPGTGEFGNQPQHF
>many|TRBJ2-1|TRBV7-2|TRBD2
TGTGCCAGCAACCAAAGGGGACTACCCAAGGATGAGCAGTTCTTC
CASNQRGLPKDEQFF
>many|TRBJ1-2|TRBV28|NA
TGTGCCAGCAGTATAGCGGGCGCGCCTGGCTACACCTTC
CASSIAGAPGYTF
>NA|TRBJ2-3|TRBV29-1|NA
TGCAGCGTTGAAACTTCTGGGACCACAGATACGCAGTATTTT
CSVETSGTTDTQYF
>many|TRBJ1-6|TRBV6-5|NA
TGTGCCAGCAGTTACCGGCAGGGGATGAATAATTCACCCCTCCACTTT
CASSYRQGMNNSPLHF
>many|TRBJ1-1|TRBV28|NA
TGTGCCAGCAGTTTATCCTCAGGGACGGGGGAGACTGAAGCTTTCTTT
CASSLSSGTGETEAFF
>many|TRBJ1-2|TRBV6-1|NA
TGTGCCAGCAGTACTAACTATGGCTACACCTTC
CASSTNYGYTF
>NA|TRBJ1-2|TRBV6-2/TRBV6-3|TRBD1
TGTGCCAGCAGCCTGACAGGGGACTATGGCTACACCTTC
CASSLTGDYGYTF
>few|TRBJ2-7|TRBV29-1|TRBD2
TGCAGCGTTTTCAGCGGGACCGAGAGCTCCTACGAGCAGTACTTC
CSVFSGTESSYEQYF
>NA|TRBJ2-3|TRBV9|NA
TGTGCCAGCAGCGTCTATCAAAGGGCAGATACGCAGTATTTT
CASSVYQRADTQYF